The clone carrying this T cell receptor beta chain was observed many times. Antigen unknown. An end of the junction differs from the germline gene, which may be a read error. From germline, CDR1 is SGHRS and CDR2 YFSETQ. This CDR3 spans 13 amino acids. These data come from a study of CD8 T cells in ankylosing spondylitis. The study, taken as a whole, reports: Ankylosing spondylitis blood appeared to be characterized by a TCR beta motif of 8 or 9 highly homologous variants.

A single record per CDR3 protein comes from TCRdb applying MiXCR to the 5' RACE reads. The table shows hundreds of thousands of distinct CDR3 sequences, with roughly 12% occurring only once. Sequencing was performed on blood, either unsorted or a sorted T cell fraction (not recorded which). The sequence was collected from a male donor with ankylosing spondylitis. The chain uses TRBV5-1 and TRBJ1-2; 10 bases match TRBD1. The CDR3 DNA is TGTGCCAGCAGTTTCGGGACAGGGGACGGCTACACCTTC. Translating it yields CASSFGTGDGYTF.